The 18 T cell receptor beta chains presented below share a single source sample, sequenced in a study of vaccination and CD4 T cells after COVID-19. No antigen has been assigned to these receptors. The sample's treatment: 10-day PBMC culture with coronavirus spike peptide pools or control peptides (ViraFEST assay). Sequenced with the Oncomine TCR Beta short-read assay was DNA taken from cultured CD4+ T cells. TCRdb called the PCR reads again in MiXCR, with one record for every CDR3 protein. The data contain approximately 13,000 distinct CDR3 sequences, roughly 63% of them singletons. Sequencing was carried out using CD4+ T cells from blood, cultured in vitro. These receptors all come from a human donor who had recovered from COVID-19.

This rearrangement joins TRBV24-1 to TRBJ2-1, with D maybe TRBD2 (5 bases). The germline gives CDR1 KGHDR, CDR2 SFDVKD. V lost 9 bases and J lost 0, with 8 bases in between. This CDR3 is 13 amino acids long. The CDR3 is CATQRSSYNEQFF. The CDR3, as DNA: TGTGCCACCCAGCGGAGCTCCTACAATGAGCAGTTCTTC.

The chain carries TRBV19 and TRBJ2-3; D is unresolved. The germline V and J ends were trimmed by 3 bases and 6 bases, with 7 bases remaining between them. Looked up from germline, CDR1 is LNHDA and CDR2 is SQIVND (reference sequence). The CDR3 length is 12 residues. The CDR3 sequence is CASSMARDTQYF. The CDR3 bases are TGTGCCAGTAGTATGGCGCGGGATACGCAGTATTTT.

The chain is built from TRBV6-1 and TRBJ1-1; D is uncertain. Deletions cut 6 bases from V and 5 bases from J, with 10 bases between. The CDR3 consists of 12 residues. Germline CDR1 reads MNHNS; CDR2 reads SASEGT. The CDR3 loop is CASRNTPTEAFF. The CDR3 coding sequence is TGTGCCAGCAGGAACACCCCTACTGAAGCTTTCTTT.

The chain uses TRBV20-1 and TRBJ2-3; D might be TRBD2 (6 bases). Deletions cut 5 bases from V and 0 bases from J, with 9 bases between. Germline V lookup: CDR1 DFQATT, CDR2 SNEGSKA (reference sequence). CDR3 size: 13 residues. The CDR3 loop reads CSAPSVSTDTQYF. The CDR3, as DNA: TGCAGTGCTCCTAGCGTGAGCACAGATACGCAGTATTTT.

The chain couples TRBV20-1 to TRBJ2-7, with D tentatively TRBD1 (6 bases). V shed 0 bases and J shed 2 bases, with 14 bases lying between them. The CDR3 consists of 15 residues. CDR1 and CDR2 (germline): DFQATT, SNEGSKA (reference sequence). The DNA of the CDR3 is TGCAGTGCTAGAGATCGAGGGGGTTTGCCCTACGAGCAGTACTTC. Encoded protein: CSARDRGGLPYEQYF.

This clonotype turned up a few times. The chain combines TRBV10-3 with TRBJ1-1; 10 positions match TRBD1. The CDR3 has 13 amino acids. From germline, CDR1 is ENHRY and CDR2 SYGVKD. With V trimmed by 10 bases and J by 2 bases, 4 bases remained unmatched. CDR3 region: CATKTGGNTEAFF. CDR3 bases: TGTGCCACTAAGACAGGGGGCAACACTGAAGCTTTCTTT.

V usage is TRBV27 and J usage is TRBJ1-2; D not certain. There are 13 residues in the CDR3. Germline lookup yields CDR1 MNHEY and CDR2 SMNVEV (reference sequence). Between the trimmed V and J ends, which lost 3 bases and 2 bases, there was a span of 7 bases. Here the CDR3 DNA reads TGTGCCAGCAGTTTTTCGGCCAACTATGGCTACACCTTC. Translating gives CASSFSANYGYTF.

The chain combines TRBV20-1 with TRBJ1-2; a weak D match, TRBD1 (5 bases). V was cut by 1 base and J by 3 bases, with 18 bases left in between. The CDR3 extends over 16 amino acids. CDR1 is DFQATT, CDR2 SNEGSKA, per germline (reference sequence). The CDR3 region is CSARAGPPWRYYGYTF. CDR3 sequence (DNA): TGCAGTGCTAGAGCAGGGCCCCCTTGGAGGTACTATGGCTACACCTTC.

The genes are TRBV29-1 and TRBJ2-5; TRBD2 might be the D (5 bases). V lost 4 bases and J 4 bases, leaving 7 bases between the germline ends. CDR3 size: 11 residues. Per germline, CDR1 SQVTM and CDR2 ANQGSEA. The CDR3 is CSVGERETQYF. The CDR3 DNA follows: TGCAGCGTTGGGGAGCGAGAGACCCAGTACTTC.

This chain joins TRBV19 and TRBJ2-7; 7 positions match TRBD1. The V and J ends lost 5 bases and 6 bases, in that order; junction bases with no gene match: 7. Germline V lookup: CDR1 LNHDA, CDR2 SQIVND (reference sequence). This CDR3 has 13 residues. CDR3 sequence: CASSATGSAEQYF. The CDR3 coding sequence is TGTGCCAGTAGTGCGACAGGGTCCGCCGAGCAGTACTTC.

This clonotype came up a few times. The rearrangement joins TRBV20-1 to TRBJ2-5, with D tentatively TRBD2 (5 bases). The CDR3 is 13 amino acids. V lost 2 bases and J 2 bases, leaving 9 bases between the germline ends. Germline V gene lookup returns CDR1 DFQATT and CDR2 SNEGSKA (reference sequence). This CDR3 reads CSARYGKQETQYF. DNA for the CDR3: TGCAGTGCTAGATACGGGAAGCAAGAGACCCAGTACTTC.

This clonotype was seen a single time. This chain uses TRBV19 with TRBJ1-5; D unclear. Germline V gives CDR1 LNHDA, CDR2 SQIVND (reference sequence). CDR3 length equals 14 residues. The germline V and J ends were trimmed by 3 bases and 5 bases, with 11 bases remaining between them. The CDR3 region is CASSIRQSDQPQHF. The CDR3 DNA follows: TGTGCCAGTAGTATCCGGCAGTCAGATCAGCCCCAGCATTTT.

Of note for this clonotype: Mismatch with germline at one junction end may stem from a read error. The chain carries TRBV7-8 and TRBJ1-5; D is unclear. Germline lookup yields CDR1 SGHVS and CDR2 FQNEAQ. The CDR3 loop spans 14 amino acids. Here the CDR3 DNA reads TGTGCCAGCAGCTTTGGCTACCACGCCCAGCCCCGGCATTTT. Protein product: CASSFGYHAQPRHF.

This clonotype rates as medium-sized. The genes are TRBV4-2 and TRBJ2-5; 7 bases are a match to TRBD1. CDR1 LGHNA and CDR2 YNFKEQ come from the germline V gene. The J segment lost 4 bases and the V segment lost 1 base, leaving 18 bases of the junction unmatched. The CDR3 has 19 amino acids. The CDR3 sequence is CASSQGRRTGYESGETQYF. Written as DNA, the CDR3 is TGTGCCAGCAGCCAAGGTCGCAGGACAGGTTATGAGTCGGGAGAGACCCAGTACTTC.

This clonotype showed up just a few times. The V and J genes are TRBV19 and TRBJ2-1, with D possibly being TRBD2 (6 bases). The germline CDR1 and CDR2 sequences are LNHDA and SQIVND (reference sequence). This CDR3 comprises 17 residues. The germline V and J ends were trimmed by 0 bases and 5 bases, with 17 bases remaining between them. The CDR3 DNA is TGTGCCAGTAGTATAGAAATCTTGGGGGACTTCCACAATGAGCAGTTCTTC. Encoded protein: CASSIEILGDFHNEQFF.

The V gene is TRBV5-1, the J gene TRBJ2-2; tentatively, D is TRBD1 (7 bases). The CDR3 contains 13 residues. Germline V gene sequence: CDR1 SGHRS, CDR2 YFSETQ. The V gene lost 4 bases and the J gene lost 9 bases, with 13 bases spanning the gap. CDR3 in amino acids: CASSPGGYRELFF. The CDR3 DNA is TGCGCCAGCAGCCCAGGGGGGTATAGGGAGCTGTTTTTT.

V gene TRBV6-5 combines with J gene TRBJ1-5, with TRBD1 identical over 7 bases. This CDR3 comprises 15 residues. J was trimmed by 4 bases and V by 2 bases; bases with no gene match: 5. Germline CDR1 reads MNHEY; CDR2 reads SVGAGI. The CDR3 bases are TGTGCCAGCAGTTACGAGAAGGGGGCGAATCAGCCCCAGCATTTT. Translation gives CASSYEKGANQPQHF.

The V gene is TRBV2, the J gene TRBJ1-6, with 7 bases lining up with TRBD1. V was clipped by 6 bases and J by 6 bases; unmatched bases: 11. The germline V gene encodes CDR1 SNHLY and CDR2 FYNNEI. The CDR3 covers 16 residues. The CDR3 is CASSKSLDRANSPLHF. The CDR3 DNA is TGTGCCAGCAGCAAAAGCTTAGACAGGGCTAATTCACCCCTCCACTTT.